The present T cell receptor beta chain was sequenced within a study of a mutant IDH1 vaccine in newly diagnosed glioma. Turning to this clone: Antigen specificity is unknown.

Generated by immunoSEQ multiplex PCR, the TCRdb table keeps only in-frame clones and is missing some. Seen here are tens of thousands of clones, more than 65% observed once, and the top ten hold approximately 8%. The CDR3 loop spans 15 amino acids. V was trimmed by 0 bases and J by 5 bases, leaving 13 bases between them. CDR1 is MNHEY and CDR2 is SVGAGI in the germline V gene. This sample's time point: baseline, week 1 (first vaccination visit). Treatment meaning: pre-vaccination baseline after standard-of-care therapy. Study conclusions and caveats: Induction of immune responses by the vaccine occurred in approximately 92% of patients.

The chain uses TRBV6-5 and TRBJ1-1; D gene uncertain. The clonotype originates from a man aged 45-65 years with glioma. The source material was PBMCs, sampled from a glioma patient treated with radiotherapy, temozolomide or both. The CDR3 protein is CASSYSITGRTEAFF. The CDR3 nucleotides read TGTGCCAGCAGTTACTCAATTACGGGGAGGACTGAAGCTTTCTTT.